The T cell receptor (beta chain) under discussion was sequenced for a study of beta chain features in type 1 diabetes. Across the whole study: Sorted cells numbering 95 million to 110 million were examined across all samples. Overall study results and limits: Researchers cautioned that cDNA sequencing could over-represent cells with high TCR expression. In every one of the four CD4+ subsets, TCRB CDR3s were moderately but significantly shorter in Type 1 diabetes patients.

Researchers reported sorting CD4+ naive, central memory, regulatory and stem cell-like memory cells via CD45RO/CCR7/CD25/CD127/CD95/CD27. Every bit of the isolated RNA underwent reverse transcription, so sequencing read expressed TCRB transcripts. The table came from immunoSEQ multiplex PCR; TCRdb's copy has only in-frame clones and leaves some out. The data show some 370,000 clones, with 9.6% seen just once and 0.45% to 0.65% held by the top ten. This clone was seen more than once but under ten times. Its target is unknown. The germline gives CDR1 MDHEN, CDR2 SYDVKM. This CDR3 has 11 amino acids. Trimming took off 4 bases at V and 4 bases at J, with 2 bases between the two ends.

The TCR originated in a man in his thirties or forties with type 1 diabetes. The specimen sequenced was central memory CD4+ T cells from blood. The chain links TRBV28 to TRBJ1-5; unclear D gene. This chain's CDR3 is CASSYNQPQHF. CDR3 bases: TGTGCCAGCAGTTATAATCAGCCCCAGCATTTT.